Each of the 13 T cell receptor beta chains below was sequenced from the same sample in a study of cytomegalovirus exposure and HLA in healthy donors. Use of 60 Vbeta and 13 Jbeta primers characterized the PCR. Profiled with immunoSEQ multiplex PCR; TCRdb holds only in-frame clones, not every one. The table has fewer than 250,000 clones, approximately 78% seen once. Sequencing was carried out using PBMCs. The source is a male donor in good health and CMV-seronegative.

The chain has TRBV11-2 and TRBJ1-5; a possible D gene is TRBD1 (5 bases). CDR1 and CDR2 (germline): SGHAT, FQNNGV. The CDR3 is 15 residues long. V was pared by 5 bases and J by 4 bases, with 15 bases between. The CDR3 region has the DNA TGTGCCAGCAGCGGCAGGGTTGGGGCAAATCAGCCCCAGCATTTT. Translated: CASSGRVGANQPQHF.

The rearrangement links TRBV5-4 to TRBJ2-7; 9 positions match TRBD1. The V segment lost 3 bases and the J segment 2 bases; nucleotides outside the gene matches: 9. Germline assignment: CDR1 SGHNT and CDR2 YYREEE (reference sequence). The CDR3 length is 16 residues. CDR3 protein: CASSSARDRDTYEQYF. CDR3 DNA sequence: TGTGCCAGCAGCTCGGCCCGGGACAGGGACACCTACGAGCAGTACTTC.

This clone was seen once. The chain links TRBV15 to TRBJ1-4, with TRBD1 matching 7 bases. In germline, CDR1 is LNHNV, CDR2 YYDKDF (reference sequence). Trimming took 2 bases from V and 10 from J; bases not matched to a gene: 10. The CDR3 has 15 amino acids. The CDR3 loop is CATSRKDRASLKLFF. CDR3 bases: TGTGCCACCAGCAGAAAAGACAGGGCGAGCTTAAAACTGTTTTTT.

This sequence joins TRBV7-3 and TRBJ2-3; possible D gene TRBD2, 7 bases. Trimming shortened V by 0 bases and J by 2 bases, and 12 bases separated the two germline ends. The CDR3 is 16 residues long. Germline CDR1 and CDR2: SGHTA and FQGTGA. This CDR3 is CASSLTGGQDTDTQYF. CDR3 sequence (DNA): TGTGCCAGCAGCTTAACGGGGGGGCAGGACACAGATACGCAGTATTTT.

The rearrangement uses TRBV19 and TRBJ2-5; 9 bases agree with TRBD1. The germline V gene has CDR1 LNHDA and CDR2 SQIVND (reference sequence). V lost 3 bases and J lost 2; bases outside the gene matches: 4. This CDR3 contains 15 residues. The CDR3 is CASSIGTGRQETQYF. The CDR3 DNA reads as TGTGCCAGTAGTATCGGGACAGGGCGGCAAGAGACCCAGTACTTC.

This clone was found a few times. The gene calls are TRBV19 and TRBJ2-4, with D tentatively TRBD2 (6 bases). Germline V gene data show CDR1 as LNHDA and CDR2 as SQIVND (reference sequence). V lost 5 bases and J lost 3, with 11 bases in between. The CDR3 is 14 residues long. DNA of the CDR3: TGTGCCAGTAGTCGCCGGGACTTCAAAAACATTCAGTACTTC. Translated, it gives CASSRRDFKNIQYF.

The chain links TRBV7-2 to TRBJ2-3; 7 bases fit TRBD2. CDR1 SGHTA and CDR2 FQGNSA come from the germline V gene. This CDR3 contains 15 residues. V shed 5 bases and J 6 bases; nucleotides not matched to a gene: 11. This CDR3 is CASSPIEAGADTQYF. The CDR3 region has the DNA TGTGCCAGCAGCCCCATCGAGGCGGGAGCGGATACGCAGTATTTT.

This clone was detected only a few times. The chain is built from TRBV6-1 and TRBJ1-5; tentative D call: TRBD1 (5 bases). This CDR3 has 15 residues. Trimming left V 1 base short and J 3 bases short, with 10 bases between. CDR1 is MNHNS, CDR2 SASEGT, per germline. The CDR3 nucleotides are TGTGCCAGCAGTGAAGTCCGCAGGGTCAATCAGCCCCAGCATTTT. It specifies CASSEVRRVNQPQHF.

V gene TRBV7-6 combines with J gene TRBJ2-1; D might be TRBD1 (8 bases). V lost 5 bases to trimming and J lost 12 bases, with 23 bases between them. Germline V CDR1 and CDR2: SGHVS, FNYEAQ. There are 15 residues in the CDR3. CDR3 amino acids: CASSAKHRGGRRQFF. As DNA, the CDR3 is TGTGCCAGCAGCGCAAAGCACAGGGGGGGGCGAAGGCAGTTCTTC. The full variable domain, rest sourced from reference TRBV7-6 and TRBJ2-1, is GAGVSQSPRYKVTKRGQDVALRCDPISGHVSLYWYRQALGQGPEFLTYFNYEAQQDKSGLPNDRFSAERPEGSISTLTIQRTEQRDSAMYRCASSAKHRGGRRQFFGPGTRLTVL.

The chain combines TRBV5-6 with TRBJ2-6, with D tentatively TRBD2 (5 bases). The germline V gene encodes CDR1 SGHDT and CDR2 YYEEEE. Deletions cut 6 bases from V and 2 bases from J, with 12 bases between. This CDR3 is built from 15 residues. CDR3 amino acids: CASTRPEAGANVLTF. In nucleotides, the CDR3 is TGTGCCAGCACCCGCCCGGAGGCTGGGGCCAACGTCCTGACTTTC.

V usage is TRBV18 and J usage is TRBJ2-1, with 8 bases identical to TRBD1. The CDR3 sequence is 14 residues long. Trimming took 2 bases from V and 10 from J; bases not matched to a gene: 7. CDR1 and CDR2 from the germline V gene are KGHSH and LQKENI. CDR3 residues: CASSPTTGTGEQFF. CDR3 sequence (DNA): TGTGCCAGCTCACCAACGACCGGGACAGGCGAGCAGTTCTTC. The full variable domain, completed using reference TRBV18 and TRBJ2-1, is NAGVMQNPRHLVRRRGQEARLRCSPMKGHSHVYWYRQLPEEGLKFMVYLQKENIIDESGMPKERFSAEFPKEGPSILRIQQVVRGDSAAYFCASSPTTGTGEQFFGPGTRLTVL.

The J gene is TRBJ1-4, the V gene TRBV7-9, with 8 bases fitting TRBD1. Losses at the gene ends were 2 bases for V and 7 bases for J; bases not matched to a gene: 6. The CDR3 has 15 residues. Germline CDR1 reads SEHNR; CDR2 reads FQNEAQ (reference sequence). CDR3 sequence: CASSLTGTGGEKLFF. CDR3 in DNA: TGTGCCAGCAGCTTAACCGGGACAGGCGGTGAAAAACTGTTTTTT.

This CDR3 reads CSVEWAGGTEAFF. The CDR3 bases are TGCAGCGTTGAATGGGCAGGGGGCACTGAAGCTTTCTTT. The genes are TRBV29-1 and TRBJ1-1; 7 positions match TRBD1. V shed 2 bases and J 4 bases; nucleotides not matched to a gene: 4. This CDR3 has 13 residues. The germline V gene has CDR1 SQVTM and CDR2 ANQGSEA.